The 18 T cell receptor beta chains below all came from one sample that was sequenced in a study of blood T cell repertoires in COVID-19. Here immunoSEQ multiplex PCR was the method, and the copy in TCRdb shows in-frame clones only, minus some. The sample consists of a few hundred thousand clones, around 83% of them appearing once. Sequenced input: peripheral blood. All receptors come from a woman of 80 years or more with COVID-19, enrolled during active disease.

The rearrangement links TRBV5-5 to TRBJ1-2; a possible D gene is TRBD1 (6 bases). Germline-derived CDR1 and CDR2 are SGHKS and YYEKEE (reference sequence). CDR3 length: 15 amino acids. V was trimmed by 6 bases and J by 7 bases, leaving 22 bases between them. The CDR3 region is CASILPYTGSVGYTF. The CDR3, as DNA: TGTGCCAGCATCCTCCCCTATACAGGGTCGGTTGGCTACACCTTC.

The chain carries TRBV29-1 and TRBJ2-7; 10 bases line up with TRBD2. Germline V gene data show CDR1 as SQVTM and CDR2 as ANQGSEA. With 4 bases clipped from V and 5 bases from J, the junction kept 11 bases outside the gene matches. There are 15 residues in the CDR3. The CDR3 DNA is TGCAGCGTTGGACCAGGGGTAGCGGGAGGCCACGAGCAGTACTTC. This gives the protein CSVGPGVAGGHEQYF.

The chain combines TRBV7-9 with TRBJ1-1; 8 positions agree with TRBD1. The ends lost 7 bases at V and 0 bases at J; junction bases unmatched: 10. The CDR3 runs 16 residues. The germline CDR1 and CDR2 sequences are SEHNR and FQNEAQ (reference sequence). CDR3 nucleotide sequence: TGTGCCAGCATCAACAGGGGGGAAATCCTGAACACTGAAGCTTTCTTT. Its protein product is CASINRGEILNTEAFF.

The chain has TRBV14 and TRBJ2-5, with TRBD1 matching over 9 bases. Trimming cost V 4 bases and J 5 bases; bases outside gene matches: 8. CDR1 is SGHDN, CDR2 FVKESK, per germline. The CDR3 is 15 residues long. The CDR3: CASSPGTGNLETQYF. CDR3 coding DNA: TGTGCCAGCAGCCCCGGGACAGGGAATTTGGAGACCCAGTACTTC.

In DNA form, the CDR3 reads TGCGCCAGCAGGCCCCAACAAGTCCTTGGTGAGCAGTTCTTC. This translates into CASRPQQVLGEQFF. J is TRBJ2-1 and V is TRBV10-2; D uncertain. Trimming shortened V by 6 bases and J by 9 bases, and 18 bases separated the two germline ends. Germline CDR1 reads WSHSY; CDR2 reads SAAADI. The CDR3 loop spans 14 amino acids.

CDR3 residues: CAQSGDNTGELFF. CDR3 bases: TGTGCCCAGTCGGGGGACAACACCGGGGAGCTGTTTTTT. V usage is TRBV30 and J usage is TRBJ2-2, with TRBD2 as a possible D gene (6 bases). V was cut by 8 bases and J by 2 bases, with 12 bases left in between. The CDR3 contains 13 residues. Looked up from germline, CDR1 is GTSNPN and CDR2 is SVGIG (reference sequence).

V gene TRBV15 combines with J gene TRBJ1-2, with 9 positions matching TRBD1. Germline-derived CDR1 and CDR2 are LNHNV and YYDKDF (reference sequence). Trimming removed 3 bases from V and 2 bases from J; junction bases left unmatched: 16. This CDR3 has 19 residues. The CDR3 sequence: CATSSRTGGPNGRNYGYTF. In DNA form, the CDR3 reads TGTGCCACCAGCAGCCGTACAGGGGGCCCGAACGGACGCAACTATGGCTACACCTTC.

This rearrangement joins TRBV19 to TRBJ1-5; D is perhaps TRBD1 (5 bases). Trimming removed 6 bases from V and 2 bases from J, with 11 bases in between. Germline CDR1 reads LNHDA; CDR2 reads SQIVND (reference sequence). This CDR3 has 14 residues. The CDR3 here is CASRGGTRNQPQHF. In nucleotides, the CDR3 is TGTGCCAGTAGGGGGGGAACGCGCAATCAGCCCCAGCATTTT.

V gene TRBV6-4 combines with J gene TRBJ1-2; TRBD1 matches at 8 bases. V was clipped by 6 bases and J by 8 bases; unmatched bases: 5. The V gene's germline CDR1 is MRHNA and CDR2 SNTAGT. The CDR3 totals 12 residues. The CDR3 reads CASSRTGQGYTF. CDR3 bases: TGTGCCAGCAGCCGGACAGGGCAAGGCTACACCTTC.

The V and J genes are TRBV2 and TRBJ1-4, with D possibly being TRBD1 (6 bases). CDR3 size: 15 residues. In germline, CDR1 is SNHLY, CDR2 FYNNEI. V lost 5 bases and J lost 5, with 15 bases in between. CDR3 sequence (DNA): TGTGCCAGCAGTCTACAGGGTACCCCAAATGAAAAACTGTTTTTT. Translating it yields CASSLQGTPNEKLFF. Combining the CDR3 with reference TRBV2 and TRBJ1-4 gives the whole variable domain EPEVTQTPSHQVTQMGQEVILRCVPISNHLYFYWYRQILGQKVEFLVSFYNNEISEKSEIFDDQFSVERPDGSNFTLKIRSTKLEDSAMYFCASSLQGTPNEKLFFGSGTQLSVL.

The chain links TRBV29-1 to TRBJ2-2, with 10 bases identical to TRBD1. The trim removed 7 bases at V and 4 bases at J, leaving 9 bases unmatched. CDR1 is SQVTM, CDR2 ANQGSEA, per germline. CDR3 length equals 15 residues. CDR3 DNA: TGCAGCGCCCCAGCGGGACAGGGGATCACCGGGGAGCTGTTTTTT. This encodes CSAPAGQGITGELFF.

The V call is TRBV6-1, the J call TRBJ1-5; 7 nucleotides agree with TRBD1. J gave up 4 bases and V 3 bases, and 3 bases lay outside the gene matches. The CDR3 loop spans 14 amino acids. Germline CDR1 reads MNHNS; CDR2 reads SASEGT. The CDR3 is CASSEGQHNQPQHF. The CDR3 DNA reads TGTGCCAGCAGTGAGGGACAGCATAATCAGCCCCAGCATTTT.

This chain connects TRBV30 to TRBJ1-6; D ambiguous. CDR1 and CDR2 from the germline V gene are GTSNPN and SVGIG (reference sequence). This CDR3 region has 15 residues. Trimming stripped 3 bases from V and 6 bases from J, with 15 bases between. The CDR3 sequence: CAWRATGGGNSPLHF. The CDR3 DNA is TGTGCCTGGAGGGCCACGGGAGGCGGTAATTCACCCCTCCACTTT.

J is TRBJ1-4 and V is TRBV4-2; 9 nucleotides match TRBD1. CDR1 and CDR2 from the germline V gene are LGHNA and YNFKEQ. This CDR3 has 16 amino acids. The V segment lost 2 bases and the J segment 2 bases; nucleotides outside the gene matches: 3. The CDR3 here is CASSQRGQGTNEKLFF. The CDR3 region has the DNA TGTGCCAGCAGCCAAAGGGGACAGGGCACTAATGAAAAACTGTTTTTT.

This clone was recorded once. The rearrangement joins TRBV19 to TRBJ1-5, with 7 bases identical to TRBD1. The V segment lost 0 bases and the J segment 5 bases; nucleotides outside the gene matches: 4. The length of the CDR3 is 15 residues. From germline, CDR1 is LNHDA and CDR2 SQIVND (reference sequence). CDR3 bases: TGTGCCAGTAGTATAGAAGACAGGGCTTATCAGCCCCAGCATTTT. Translating it yields CASSIEDRAYQPQHF.

The chain couples TRBV10-3 to TRBJ1-1; TRBD1 agrees at 7 bases. From germline, CDR1 is ENHRY and CDR2 SYGVKD. The CDR3 has 16 residues. With V trimmed by 3 bases and J by 0 bases, 7 bases remained unmatched. In nucleotides, the CDR3 is TGTGCCATCAGTGAAGGGGGCTGGGATATGAACACTGAAGCTTTCTTT. It specifies CAISEGGWDMNTEAFF.

The genes are TRBV5-6 and TRBJ2-1, with D possibly TRBD2 on 5 matching bases. Trimming cost V 3 bases and J 0 bases, with 19 bases left between them. This CDR3 is built from 18 residues. Germline values: CDR1 SGHDT, CDR2 YYEEEE. The CDR3 coding sequence is TGTGCCAGCAGCTCAATAGCTAGCTGGGCGAGCTCCTACAATGAGCAGTTCTTC. This encodes CASSSIASWASSYNEQFF.

The chain carries TRBV6-2 or TRBV6-3 and TRBJ2-3; tentatively, D is TRBD1 (7 bases). Germline assignment: CDR1 MNHEY and CDR2 SVGEGT. The CDR3 is made up of 16 amino acids. The V and J ends lost 4 bases and 2 bases respectively, with 16 bases between them. The CDR3 is CASSSWRGQNTDTQYF. The CDR3 nucleotides read TGTGCCAGCAGTTCCTGGAGGGGACAGAACACAGATACGCAGTATTTT.